The source of this T cell receptor (beta chain) is a study of shared clonotypes between healthy human individuals. Findings and limits, study-wide: Sampling covered blood only; tissue repertoires likely differ. Generally, naive subsets (rather than memory subsets) showed larger estimated richness. Compared with clonotypes that all four donors shared, non-shared clonotypes had lower generation probabilities.

Germline values: CDR1 SNHLY, CDR2 FYNNEI. Unmatched junction bases numbered 2, after V lost 6 bases and J lost 4 bases. This CDR3 region has 12 residues. Method: immunoSEQ multiplex PCR; TCRdb's copy keeps in-frame clones and lacks some. Of some 2.3 million clones in the sample, over 85% were seen once. Points on this clone: Its antigen is not known.

The V and J genes are TRBV2 and TRBJ2-7; 8 bases line up with TRBD1. The sequence was collected from a man aged 18 to 35 in good health. Some clones in this sample may be carry-over from other donors' samples. Sequenced sample: naive CD4+ T cells from PBMCs. Documented subset: CD45RA+ positively selected. The chain's CDR3 is CASRGTGYEQYF. The CDR3 DNA follows: TGTGCCAGCAGGGGGACAGGTTACGAGCAGTACTTC. The full variable domain, its missing parts supplied by reference TRBV2 and TRBJ2-7, is EPEVTQTPSHQVTQMGQEVILRCVPISNHLYFYWYRQILGQKVEFLVSFYNNEISEKSEIFDDQFSVERPDGSNFTLKIRSTKLEDSAMYFCASRGTGYEQYFGPGTRLTVT.